The T cell receptor (beta chain) described here comes from a study of cytomegalovirus exposure and HLA in healthy donors (TCRdb year 2017). In terms of the full investigation: An earlier analysis of several hundred of the donors reported approximately 270 Gb of sequence data and 117 million unique TCR beta sequences from about 179 million T cells. An early release that covered around 590 HLA-typed donors contained 300 to 350 gigabases of sequencing data and some 87 million unique TCR sequences. The genetic ancestry cluster associated with self-reported Caucasian donors included 70% to 85% of the 300 to 400 genotyped donors. The aim of the study was to test whether cataloging public T cell receptors could identify signatures of past pathogen exposure. Using immunosequencing, the study profiled T cell repertoires from 550 to 750 subjects and related those repertoires to cytomegalovirus serostatus. In addition to the first cohort of several hundred subjects, a separate validation cohort of approximately 120 different subjects was used. To predict cytomegalovirus infection status, the study combined high-throughput TCR immunosequencing, statistical association of individual TCRs with disease status, and machine learning. To study patterns of TCR occurrence, a later analysis re-analyzed previously published TCR beta repertoires from around 700 donors and added high-resolution HLA genotyping. Rather than using new phenotypic data, the later analysis identified candidate immune exposures from TCR beta sequences and from how often those sequences occurred across donors. An earlier analysis of some 500 of the donors applied high-throughput TCR beta sequencing to assess whether each TCR beta V gene segment acted as functional or pseudogenic. Donor age, sex, ethnicity and CMV serostatus were compiled together with the repertoire data. Genome-wide SNP genotypes for about three fifths of the roughly 670 donors were used in a later genetic analysis, which treated that subset as a discovery cohort. All discovery cohort repertoires had been generated on a single sequencing platform. HLA typing included class I and class II loci at four-digit resolution. The number of typed donors differed by locus: roughly 629-640 for A, B, C, DRB1 and DQB1; some 500 for DQA1; roughly 600 for DPA1; and around 450 for DPB1. Four or five DR-DQ haplotypes were treated as single units for association and clustering because of strong linkage in the cohort. Across approximately 400 genotyped donors of the cohort, an average of about 200,000 unique TCR beta nucleotide sequences per donor were sequenced, and roughly a sixth of those sequences were non-productive. Study-wide conclusions, independent of this receptor: Cytomegalovirus status was reported to be diagnosed by the classifier with high specificity and sensitivity in both the original and validation cohorts. Compared with equally common non-associated chains, HLA-associated TCR beta chains in a later analysis were more clonally expanded and had lower generation probabilities. In this cohort, only TCR beta chains were sequenced, and detectable features were limited by the absence of alpha or paired-chain data. A group of highly shared sequence variants was considered likely to be a technical artifact of the sequencing pipeline. For the cohort, immune exposure information was limited to CMV serostatus. A further reported finding was that TCR beta sequences accurately predicted the HLA-A and HLA-B alleles for most subjects in the first cohort. Roughly uniform sequencing depth across donors was assumed in presence/absence analyses, although this assumption may not hold. In an earlier analysis of some 550 of the donors, most TCR beta V segments were observed in productive rearrangements about 90% or about 30% of the time, broadly matching IMGT annotations. According to a later analysis, TCR association rates differed among HLA loci, with DRB1 alleles showing the most associated TCRs and HLA-C alleles showing the fewest. Over 15 rarely observed V segments, including chromosome 9 orphons, were excluded from the earlier analysis of some 590 of the donors because counts were too low. In a later genetic analysis, fewer N-insertions in productive TCRs were reported among donors in an Asian-associated ancestry cluster than the approximately 670-donor mean. A total of fewer than 200 TCR beta chains were listed by the study as associated with cytomegalovirus. In a later analysis, several top co-occurrence clusters were reported to appear linked to parvovirus B19, influenza, CMV and Epstein-Barr virus. According to the authors, the approach could potentially be generalized to other disease states and immunological phenotypes. Specific HLA alleles were associated with about 17,000 TCR beta sequences at a false discovery rate of 0.05 in a later analysis. When HLA alleles, especially DR and DQ, strongly co-occurred, attributing TCR associations to individual alleles was difficult. Linkage disequilibrium might explain the correlated functional status among segregating V segments, but an unknown experimental factor could not be excluded. While some public TCRs were present in many individuals, most TCR sequences turned up only very rarely across donors. Because HLA typing was unavailable for some donors at each locus, only the typed subset was used in association tests. A later analysis found that most CMV-associated TCR beta chains appeared HLA-restricted, with HLA associations seemingly driven largely by CMV exposure. In vitro tests confirmed that three of the cytomegalovirus-associated TCR beta chains recognize cytomegalovirus antigens. In a later genetic analysis, a missense DCLRE1C variant was associated with V-gene and J-gene trimming of TCR beta chains, and the association was replicated in an independent cohort.

The library was generated by the immunoSEQ multiplex PCR assay. For the multiplex PCR, a mixture combining 60 forward primers for TCR Vbeta segments and 13 reverse primers for TCR Jbeta segments was used. A multiplex PCR assay on genomic DNA amplified the CDR3 region of rearranged TCR beta genes. The Illumina HiSeq System was used to sequence the amplified TCR beta libraries as 87-base-pair reads. As for the authors' bioinformatics: A later analysis counted tens of millions of unique TCR beta chains across the 666 repertoires, and 10 million to 11 million of these chains were shared by at least two donors. A nearest-neighbor algorithm error-corrected the raw reads and collapsed the reads into unique sequences, merging closely related sequences to remove PCR and sequencing errors. V, D and J gene segments were assigned by aligning CDR3 sequences to IMGT reference sequences. For a sequence to be retained, a match of at least six nucleotides to both a V gene segment and a J gene segment was required. Rearrangements were called productive when the CDR3 lacked stop codons and stayed in frame with V and J; all others were non-productive. CDR3 was defined by IMGT convention, running from the second conserved V-encoded cysteine to the conserved J-encoded phenylalanine. In an earlier analysis of around 640 of the donors, sequences lacking an unambiguous match to a single V gene segment were excluded. In an earlier analysis of some 590 of the donors, a V segment was called functional when productive rearrangements were above 56.7%, and segregating when the standard deviation between donors exceeded 5%. To diagnose cytomegalovirus status from the catalog of TCR beta chain sequences, a statistical classification framework was built. In a later analysis, TCR nucleotide sequences were compared against IMGT/GENE-DB human TR gene sequences so that V and J genes could be assigned. In a later analysis, CDR3 sequences and most-parsimonious VDJ recombination scenarios were assigned using the TCRdist pipeline. In a later analysis, each TCR beta chain was defined by its CDR3 amino acid sequence together with its V-gene family, and reads without a unique V-gene family were excluded. In a later analysis, some 600 highly shared, low-generation-probability nucleotide sequences were removed to address suspected cross-contamination and a sequencing artifact. A later analysis calculated a clonal expansion index for each public chain from normalized within-repertoire ranks of inferred template counts. A later analysis computed generation probabilities with a VDJ recombination model fitted to out-of-frame rearrangements, and checked the results against IGoR. In a later analysis, hypergeometric tests were used to score TCR-TCR, TCR-HLA and TCR-CMV co-occurrence, with a repertoire-size bias correction applied to TCR pairs. In a later analysis, false discovery rates were estimated by permuting HLA or CMV assignments 20 times. In a later analysis, co-occurring TCRs were grouped using DBSCAN, with TCRdist sequence similarity added in when clustering inside HLA-allele-positive subsets. For co-occurrence clustering, repertoires with fewer than 30,000 or more than 120,000 public chains were excluded, along with 5 or 6 repertoires with anomalous nucleotide sharing. The table comes from immuneACCESS by way of TCRdb, which keeps in-frame sequences with V and J called. Part of the clones is missing from these tables; in studies checked, under half for an unresolved V gene and the rest for unknown reasons. The V and J calls and clone size come from that table; D and trimming were worked out from the DNA. This sample lists roughly 100,000 clones; 71% were detected once. The ten largest make up about 2.8% of the sample.

The cohort consisted of some 730 healthy bone marrow donors. Cohort members were all nominally healthy when sampled, although unrecorded immune exposures were likely present. The donor was CMV seronegative and belonged to the group of 352 seronegative cohort members. Every donor gave a peripheral blood sample, and the peripheral blood mononuclear cells from that sample were used for TCR beta sequencing. Genomic DNA was extracted from the blood cell samples with the Qiagen DNeasy Blood Extraction Kit. This clone was observed once. The antigen this receptor binds is unknown. No qualities accompany the bases; no much larger clone lies one base away. Sequenced sample: PBMCs. The sequence was collected from a female donor in good health and CMV-seronegative.

The CDR3 here reads CAWSSWPGTGSGSGANVLTF. DNA sequence: TGTGCCTGGAGTTCCTGGCCCGGGACAGGGTCAGGGTCTGGGGCCAACGTCCTGACTTTC. The chain is encoded by TRBV30 joined to TRBJ2-6; TRBD1 aligns with 9 central bases. The cysteine opens and the phenylalanine closes a CDR3 of 20 amino acids. This entry keeps only the CDR3 DNA: 60 bases, framed from base 1. V has 2 bases trimmed and J has 1 base trimmed; junction bases matching no gene number 15. Based on the germline V gene (reference sequence), the CDR1 and CDR2 sequences are GTSNPN and SVGIG.